Included here is one T cell receptor (beta chain) sequence, with context. Its antigen is not known. This entry belongs to a study of PD-1 blockade in classical Hodgkin lymphoma. Data came from immunoSEQ multiplex PCR; TCRdb stores just in-frame clones and leaves some out. The sample lists tens of thousands of clones, 91% occurring once. The time point here: cycle 4 day 1 (C4D1), after less than seven weeks of nivolumab. Following autologous stem cell transplantation, relapse occurred in every patient, and exposure to brentuximab vedotin varied. The study, taken as a whole, reports: By cycle point C4D1, TCR diversity had risen significantly in CD4+ cells (but not CD8+ cells). What drove the repertoire differences, possibly disease activity or prior therapy, has not been defined.

The receptor's source is a human donor with classical Hodgkin lymphoma. This specimen consisted of peripheral blood mononuclear cells (PBMCs), obtained before the fourth cycle of nivolumab.

The CDR3 loop reads CASSPGERAEAFF. The CDR3 bases are TGCGCCAGCAGTCCCGGGGAAAGGGCTGAAGCTTTCTTT. The chain has TRBV10-1 and TRBJ1-1; no reliable D call. CDR1 is WNHNN and CDR2 is SYGVQD in the germline V gene (reference sequence). The V gene lost 5 bases and the J gene lost 6 bases, with 13 bases spanning the gap. The CDR3 runs 13 residues.